This is a list of T cell receptor beta chains from one sample in a study of control samples from healthy donors and cancer patients. The method was immunoSEQ multiplex PCR; TCRdb's version includes in-frame clones alone and lacks a portion of them. Of 150,000 or so clones detected, roughly 89% appear once; the ten largest clones hold approximately 12%. Sequenced material: blood. These receptors were collected from a man younger than 45 in good health. The CDR3 runs from the conserved cysteine through the conserved F or W. Fields, in order: D gene, clone size, V gene, CDR3 length, J gene, CDR3 DNA, CDR3 protein. A D gene is named only where the DNA matches it firmly. Size is omitted from some rows. Given values are once, few, many or a class for expanded clones.

>-|few|TRBV19|11|TRBJ1-1
TGTGCCAGTAGCTCGTACACTGAAGCTTTCTTT
CASSSYTEAFF
>-|-|TRBV29-1|14|TRBJ2-7
TGCAGCGTTGCTCCGTACAGCAGGGGCTACGAGCAGTACTTC
CSVAPYSRGYEQYF
>-|-|TRBV7-6|15|TRBJ2-5
TGTGCCAGCAGCTTAGCGTTCGGTAGCGAAGAGACCCAGTACTTC
CASSLAFGSEETQYF
>-|-|TRBV29-1|13|TRBJ1-1
TGCAGCGTTGTTAGACGGATGAACACTGAAGCTTTCTTT
CSVVRRMNTEAFF
>-|-|TRBV5-5|15|TRBJ2-3
TGTGCCAGCAGCGAACAGGGTAATAAGGCAGATACGCAGTATTTT
CASSEQGNKADTQYF
>-|-|TRBV24-1|15|TRBJ1-5
TGTGCCACCAGTGTCGTCAAGGTTCGCAATCAGCCCCAGCATTTT
CATSVVKVRNQPQHF
>TRBD2|-|TRBV19|16|TRBJ2-1
TGTGCCAGTAGCTCCTATCTAGCGGGAGGGGTGTATGAGCAGTTCTTC
CASSSYLAGGVYEQFF
>-|once|TRBV5-5|16|TRBJ2-7
TGTGCCAGCAGCCTAAAAGGGGGTTCTCTTCCCTACGAGCAGTACTTC
CASSLKGGSLPYEQYF
>-|-|TRBV7-9|15|TRBJ2-2
TGTGCCAGCAGCTTAGCCCCCGGGGACACCGGGGAGCTGTTTTTT
CASSLAPGDTGELFF
>TRBD1|-|TRBV5-1|14|TRBJ2-7
TGCGCCAGCAGCACGACACAGGGGGTCGGCGAGCAGTACTTC
CASSTTQGVGEQYF
>-|once|TRBV11-2|14|TRBJ1-1
TGTGCCAGCAGCTTAGGGGGATGGGGCACTGAAGCTTTCTTT
CASSLGGWGTEAFF